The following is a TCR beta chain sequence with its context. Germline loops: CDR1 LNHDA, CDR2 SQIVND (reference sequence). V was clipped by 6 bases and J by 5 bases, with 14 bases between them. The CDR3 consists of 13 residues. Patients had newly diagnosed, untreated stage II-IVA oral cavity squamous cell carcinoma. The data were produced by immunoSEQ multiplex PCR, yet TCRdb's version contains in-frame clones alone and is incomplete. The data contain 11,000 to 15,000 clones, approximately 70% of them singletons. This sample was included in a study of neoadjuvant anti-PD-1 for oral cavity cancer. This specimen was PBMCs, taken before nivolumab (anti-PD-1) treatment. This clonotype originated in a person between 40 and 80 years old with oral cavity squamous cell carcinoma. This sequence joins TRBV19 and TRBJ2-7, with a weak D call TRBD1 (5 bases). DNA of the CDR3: TGTGCCAGTAGGGCAGGGAACTTCCACGAGCAGTACTTC. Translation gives CASRAGNFHEQYF.